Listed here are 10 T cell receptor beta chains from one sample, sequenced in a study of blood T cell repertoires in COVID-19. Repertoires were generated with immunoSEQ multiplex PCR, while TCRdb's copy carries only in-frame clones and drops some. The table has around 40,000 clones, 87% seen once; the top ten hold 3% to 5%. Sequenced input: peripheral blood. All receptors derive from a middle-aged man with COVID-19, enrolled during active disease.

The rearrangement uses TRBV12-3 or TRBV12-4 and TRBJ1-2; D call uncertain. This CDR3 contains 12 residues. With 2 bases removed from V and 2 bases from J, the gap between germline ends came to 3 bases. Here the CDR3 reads CASSLTNYGYTF. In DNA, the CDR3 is TGTGCCAGCAGTTTAACAAACTATGGCTACACCTTC.

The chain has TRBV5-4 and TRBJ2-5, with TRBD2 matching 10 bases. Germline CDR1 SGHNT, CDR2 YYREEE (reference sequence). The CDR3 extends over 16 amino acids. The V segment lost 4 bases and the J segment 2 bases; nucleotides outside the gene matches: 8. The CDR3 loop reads CASSTTSGANQETQYF. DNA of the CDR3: TGTGCCAGCAGCACAACTAGCGGGGCGAATCAAGAGACCCAGTACTTC.

The CDR3 here is CASGTQGTVNTIYF. CDR3 sequence (DNA): TGTGCTAGTGGTACTCAGGGGACGGTGAACACCATATATTTT. The V call is TRBV12-5, the J call TRBJ1-3; TRBD1 is a possible D gene (6 bases). Germline lookup yields CDR1 LGHNT and CDR2 FRNRAP. V shed 5 bases and J shed 7 bases, with 15 bases lying between them. This CDR3 contains 14 residues.

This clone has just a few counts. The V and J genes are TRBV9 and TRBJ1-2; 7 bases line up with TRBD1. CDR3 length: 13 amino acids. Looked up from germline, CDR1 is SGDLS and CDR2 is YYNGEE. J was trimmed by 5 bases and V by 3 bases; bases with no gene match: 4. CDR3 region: CASSATGEYGYTF. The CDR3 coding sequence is TGTGCCAGCAGCGCCACAGGGGAATATGGCTACACCTTC.

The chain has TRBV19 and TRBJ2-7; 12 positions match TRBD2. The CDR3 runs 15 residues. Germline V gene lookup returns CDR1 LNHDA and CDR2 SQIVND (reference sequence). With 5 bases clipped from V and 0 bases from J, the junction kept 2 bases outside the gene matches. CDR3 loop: CASSPSGGGSYEQYF. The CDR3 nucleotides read TGTGCCAGTAGTCCTAGCGGGGGGGGCTCCTACGAGCAGTACTTC.

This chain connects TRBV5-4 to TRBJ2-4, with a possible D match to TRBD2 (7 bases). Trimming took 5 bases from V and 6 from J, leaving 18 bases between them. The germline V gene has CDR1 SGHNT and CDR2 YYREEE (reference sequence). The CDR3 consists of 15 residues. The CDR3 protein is CASSFGGGAGNIQYF. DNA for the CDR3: TGTGCCAGCAGTTTTGGAGGGGGGGCTGGAAACATTCAGTACTTC.

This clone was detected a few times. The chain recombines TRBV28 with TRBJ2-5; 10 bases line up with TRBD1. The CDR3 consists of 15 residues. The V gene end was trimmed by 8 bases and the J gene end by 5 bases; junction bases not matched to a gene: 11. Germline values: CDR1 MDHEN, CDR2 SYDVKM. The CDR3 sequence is CASGQRQGASETQYF. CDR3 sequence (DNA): TGTGCCAGCGGGCAACGACAGGGGGCATCGGAGACCCAGTACTTC.

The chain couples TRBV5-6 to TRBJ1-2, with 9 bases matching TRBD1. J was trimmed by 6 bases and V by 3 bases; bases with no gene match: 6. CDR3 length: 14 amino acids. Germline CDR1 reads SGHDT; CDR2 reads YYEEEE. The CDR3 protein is CASSSQGAADGYTF. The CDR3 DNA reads TGTGCCAGCAGCTCACAGGGGGCAGCGGATGGCTACACCTTC.

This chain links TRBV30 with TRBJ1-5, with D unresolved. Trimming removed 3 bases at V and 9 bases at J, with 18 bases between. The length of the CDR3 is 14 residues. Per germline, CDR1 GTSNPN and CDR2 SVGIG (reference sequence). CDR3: CAWREGGLGWPQHF. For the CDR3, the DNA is TGTGCCTGGAGGGAGGGTGGCCTAGGTTGGCCCCAGCATTTT.

The CDR3 DNA reads as TGTGCCAGCTCACCACGGGTGACGAGACACCACACTGAAGCTTTCTTT. Amino acids: CASSPRVTRHHTEAFF. The V call is TRBV18, the J call TRBJ1-1; D is ambiguous. In germline, CDR1 is KGHSH, CDR2 LQKENI. The V end lost 1 base, the J end lost 3 bases, and 15 bases lay between the germline ends. There are 16 residues in the CDR3. The full variable domain, in which reference TRBV18 and TRBJ1-1 provide the parts outside the CDR3, is NAGVMQNPRHLVRRRGQEARLRCSPMKGHSHVYWYRQLPEEGLKFMVYLQKENIIDESGMPKERFSAEFPKEGPSILRIQQVVRGDSAAYFCASSPRVTRHHTEAFFGQGTRLTVV.